The clone carrying this T cell receptor beta chain was picked up a small number of times. CDR1 and CDR2 from the germline V gene are SGHRS and YFSETQ. CDR3 length: 15 amino acids. V lost 4 bases, J lost 0 bases, and 13 bases lay in between. This sample was included in a study of blood T cell repertoires in COVID-19. Study overall: Italy, Spain and the United States were the sources of the convalescent and acute COVID-19 samples.

The method was immunoSEQ multiplex PCR; TCRdb's version includes in-frame clones alone and lacks a portion of them. The sample carries 130,000 or so clones, 84% recorded once. The sample consisted of peripheral blood. This receptor was obtained from a woman aged 55-70 years with acute or convalescent COVID-19. This chain links TRBV5-1 with TRBJ1-2; D possibly corresponds to TRBD1 (5 bases). The CDR3 nucleotides are TGCGCCAGCAGCCCGGGGGACGGAACTAACTATGGCTACACCTTC. Translating it yields CASSPGDGTNYGYTF.